This T cell receptor beta chain came from a study of T cell responses to AZD1222 COVID-19 vaccine. Broader study findings: Donors, mostly white British, included more females; clonal diversity was possibly underestimated.

Clones were sequenced by immunoSEQ multiplex PCR, and TCRdb holds only the in-frame ones, with some missing. The data contain fewer than 150,000 clones, roughly 86% of them singletons. Comment on this clone: What it binds is not known.

The CDR3 runs to 14 residues. From germline, CDR1 is KGHSH and CDR2 LQKENI. Trimming took 2 bases from V and 6 from J; bases not matched to a gene: 2. This sequence originates from an adult who received the AZD1222 COVID-19 vaccine. This chain links TRBV18 with TRBJ2-7, with 12 nucleotides matching TRBD2. The sample here was peripheral blood, taken 28 days after the second AZD1222 dose. Here the CDR3 DNA reads TGTGCCAGCTCACCAGCTAGCGGGGGGGCCGAGCAGTACTTC. Translation gives CASSPASGGAEQYF.